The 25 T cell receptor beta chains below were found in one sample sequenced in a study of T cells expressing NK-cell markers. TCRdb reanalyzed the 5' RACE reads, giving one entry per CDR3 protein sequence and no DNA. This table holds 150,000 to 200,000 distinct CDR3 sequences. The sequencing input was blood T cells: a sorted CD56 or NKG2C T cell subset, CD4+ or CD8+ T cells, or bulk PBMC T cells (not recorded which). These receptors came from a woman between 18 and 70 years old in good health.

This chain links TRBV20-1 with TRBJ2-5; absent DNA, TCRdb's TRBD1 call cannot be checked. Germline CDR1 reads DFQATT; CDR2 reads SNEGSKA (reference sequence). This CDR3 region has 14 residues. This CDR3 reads CSAVERGGIETQYF.

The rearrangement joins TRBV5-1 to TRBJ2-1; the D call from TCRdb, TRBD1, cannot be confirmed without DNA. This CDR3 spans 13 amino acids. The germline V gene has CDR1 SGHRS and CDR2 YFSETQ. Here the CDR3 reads CASGEQGNDEQFF.

CDR3 sequence: CASSLDTDGELFF. The J gene is TRBJ2-2, the V gene TRBV5-1. Germline V gene sequence: CDR1 SGHRS, CDR2 YFSETQ. This CDR3 has 13 amino acids.

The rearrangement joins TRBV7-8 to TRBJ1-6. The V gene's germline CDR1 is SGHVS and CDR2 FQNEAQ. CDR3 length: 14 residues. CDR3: CASSSQILNSPLHF.

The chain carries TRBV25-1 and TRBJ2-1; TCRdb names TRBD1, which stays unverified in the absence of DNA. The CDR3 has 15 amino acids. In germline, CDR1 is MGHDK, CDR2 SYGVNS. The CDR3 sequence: CASSEPTTGDNEQFF.

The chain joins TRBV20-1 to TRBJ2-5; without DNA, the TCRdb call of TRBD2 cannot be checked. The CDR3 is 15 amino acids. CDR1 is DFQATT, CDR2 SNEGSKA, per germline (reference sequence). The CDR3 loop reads CSATGTSGGQETQYF.

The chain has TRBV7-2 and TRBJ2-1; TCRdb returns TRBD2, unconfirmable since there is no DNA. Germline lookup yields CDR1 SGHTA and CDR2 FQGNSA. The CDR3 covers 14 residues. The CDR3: CASRTSGTYNEQFF.

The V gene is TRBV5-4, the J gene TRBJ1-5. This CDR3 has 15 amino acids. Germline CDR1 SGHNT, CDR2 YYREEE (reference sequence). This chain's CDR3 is CASSLDRGSNQPQHF.

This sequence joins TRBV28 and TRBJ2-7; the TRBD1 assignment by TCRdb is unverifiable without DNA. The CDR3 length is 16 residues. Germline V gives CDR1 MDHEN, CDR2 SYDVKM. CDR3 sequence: CASRGGWTESSYEQYF. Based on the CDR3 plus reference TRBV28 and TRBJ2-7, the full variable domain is DVKVTQSSRYLVKRTGEKVFLECVQDMDHENMFWYRQDPGLGLRLIYFSYDVKMKEKGDIPEGYSVSREKKERFSLILESASTNQTSMYLCASRGGWTESSYEQYFGPGTRLTVT.

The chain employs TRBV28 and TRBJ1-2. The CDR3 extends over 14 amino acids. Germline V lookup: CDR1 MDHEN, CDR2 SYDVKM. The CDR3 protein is CASSLLPRVGGYTF.

CDR3 amino acids: CASSQGATSPDTQYF. This rearrangement joins TRBV3-1 to TRBJ2-3. Germline V CDR1 and CDR2: LGHDT, YNNKEL (reference sequence). CDR3 length: 15 residues.

The CDR3 here is CASSYHGTSGHTGELFF. This sequence joins TRBV2 and TRBJ2-2; TCRdb's assignment of TRBD2 cannot be checked, as there is no DNA. CDR3 length equals 17 residues. The germline V gene encodes CDR1 SNHLY and CDR2 FYNNEI. The full variable domain, rest sourced from reference TRBV2 and TRBJ2-2, is EPEVTQTPSHQVTQMGQEVILRCVPISNHLYFYWYRQILGQKVEFLVSFYNNEISEKSEIFDDQFSVERPDGSNFTLKIRSTKLEDSAMYFCASSYHGTSGHTGELFFGEGSRLTVL.

This CDR3 reads CASSLSISGANVLTF. The gene calls are TRBV7-2 and TRBJ2-6. The CDR3 runs 15 residues. Per germline, CDR1 SGHTA and CDR2 FQGNSA.

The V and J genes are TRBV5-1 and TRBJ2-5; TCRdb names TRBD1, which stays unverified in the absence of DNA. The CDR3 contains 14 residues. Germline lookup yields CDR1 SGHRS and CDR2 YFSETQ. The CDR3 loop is CASSSQGGPETQYF.

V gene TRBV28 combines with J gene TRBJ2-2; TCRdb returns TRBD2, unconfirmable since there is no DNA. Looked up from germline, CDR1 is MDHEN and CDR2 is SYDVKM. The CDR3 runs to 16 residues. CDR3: CASSSWTSAKTGELFF.

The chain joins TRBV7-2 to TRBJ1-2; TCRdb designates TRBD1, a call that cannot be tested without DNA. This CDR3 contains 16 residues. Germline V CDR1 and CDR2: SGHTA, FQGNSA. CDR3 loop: CASSQGQGGYNYGYTF.

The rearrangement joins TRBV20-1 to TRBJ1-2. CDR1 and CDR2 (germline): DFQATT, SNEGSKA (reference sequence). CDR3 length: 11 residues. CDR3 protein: CSADASYGYTF.

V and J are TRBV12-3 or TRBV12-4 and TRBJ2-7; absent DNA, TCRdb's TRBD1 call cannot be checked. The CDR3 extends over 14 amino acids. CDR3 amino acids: CASSPGAASYEQYF.

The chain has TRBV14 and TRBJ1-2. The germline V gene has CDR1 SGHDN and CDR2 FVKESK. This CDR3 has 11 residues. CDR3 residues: CASSQISSYTF.

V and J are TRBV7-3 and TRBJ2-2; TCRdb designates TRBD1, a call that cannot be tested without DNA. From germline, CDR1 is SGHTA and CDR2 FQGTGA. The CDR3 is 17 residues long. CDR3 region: CASSLIAGPRWAGELFF.

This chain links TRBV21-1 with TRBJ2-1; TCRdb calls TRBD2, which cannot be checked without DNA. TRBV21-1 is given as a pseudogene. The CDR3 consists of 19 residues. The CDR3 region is CASSIRTGTSGTAYNEQFF.

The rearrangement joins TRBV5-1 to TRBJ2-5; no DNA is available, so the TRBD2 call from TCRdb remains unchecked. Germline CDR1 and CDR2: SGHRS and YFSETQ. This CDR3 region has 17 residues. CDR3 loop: CASSLGLAGGLRETQYF.

The CDR3 region is CASSLNMGFDNEQFF. This chain links TRBV7-3 with TRBJ2-1; the D call of TRBD1 rests on TCRdb alone, since no DNA is present to check it. The CDR3 contains 15 residues. Germline CDR1 and CDR2: SGHTA and FQGTGA.

The CDR3 protein is CSAERSRVEQYF. The chain couples TRBV20-1 to TRBJ2-7. Germline V gene sequence: CDR1 DFQATT, CDR2 SNEGSKA (reference sequence). This CDR3 has 12 residues.

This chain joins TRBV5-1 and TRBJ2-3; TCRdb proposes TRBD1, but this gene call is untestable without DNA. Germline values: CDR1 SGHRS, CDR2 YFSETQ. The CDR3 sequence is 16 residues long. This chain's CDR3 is CASSRDRSRGTDTQYF.